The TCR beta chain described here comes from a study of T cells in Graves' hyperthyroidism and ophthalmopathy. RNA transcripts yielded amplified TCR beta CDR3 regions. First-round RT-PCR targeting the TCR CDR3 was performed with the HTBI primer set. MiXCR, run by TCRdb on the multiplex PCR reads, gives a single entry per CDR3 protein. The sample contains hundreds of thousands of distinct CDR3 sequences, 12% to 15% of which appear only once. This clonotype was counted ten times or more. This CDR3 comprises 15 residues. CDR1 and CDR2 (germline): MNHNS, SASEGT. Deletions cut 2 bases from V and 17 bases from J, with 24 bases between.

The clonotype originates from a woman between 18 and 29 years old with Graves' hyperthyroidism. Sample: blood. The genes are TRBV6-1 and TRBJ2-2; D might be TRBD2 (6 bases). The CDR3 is CASSEFAGSPGRGFF. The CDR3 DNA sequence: TGTGCCAGCAGTGAATTTGCGGGATCACCGGGGAGAGGATTTTTT.